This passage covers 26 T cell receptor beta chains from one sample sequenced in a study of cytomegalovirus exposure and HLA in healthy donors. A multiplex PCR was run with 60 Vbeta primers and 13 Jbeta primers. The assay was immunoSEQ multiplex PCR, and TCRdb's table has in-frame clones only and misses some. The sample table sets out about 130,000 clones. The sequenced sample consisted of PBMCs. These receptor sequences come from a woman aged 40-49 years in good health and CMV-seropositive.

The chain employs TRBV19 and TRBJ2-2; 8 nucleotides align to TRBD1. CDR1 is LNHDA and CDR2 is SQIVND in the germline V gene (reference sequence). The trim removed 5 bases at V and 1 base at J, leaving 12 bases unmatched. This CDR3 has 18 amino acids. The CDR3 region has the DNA TGTGCCAGTAGTTTTTCACTTACCGGGACAGGGAACACCGGGGAGCTGTTTTTT. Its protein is CASSFSLTGTGNTGELFF.

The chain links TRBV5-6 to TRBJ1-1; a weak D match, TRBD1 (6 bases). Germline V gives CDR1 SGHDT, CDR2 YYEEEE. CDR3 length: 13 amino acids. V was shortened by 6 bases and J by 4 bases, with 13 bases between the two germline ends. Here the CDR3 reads CASTRGIGTEAFF. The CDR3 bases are TGTGCCAGCACCAGGGGCATTGGCACTGAAGCTTTCTTT.

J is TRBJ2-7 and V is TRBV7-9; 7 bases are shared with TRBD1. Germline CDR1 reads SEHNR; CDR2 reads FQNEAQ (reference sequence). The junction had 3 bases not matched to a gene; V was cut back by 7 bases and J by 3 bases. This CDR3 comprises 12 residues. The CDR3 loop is CASTRDSYEQYF. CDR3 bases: TGTGCCAGCACCCGGGACAGCTACGAGCAGTACTTC.

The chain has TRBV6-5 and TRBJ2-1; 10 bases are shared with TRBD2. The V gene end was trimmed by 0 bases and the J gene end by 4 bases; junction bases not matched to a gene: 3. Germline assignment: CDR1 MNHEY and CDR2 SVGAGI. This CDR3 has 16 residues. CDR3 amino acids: CASSYSSSGSYNEQFF. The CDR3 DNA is TGTGCCAGCAGTTACTCTTCTAGCGGGAGTTACAATGAGCAGTTCTTC.

CDR3 nucleotide sequence: TGTGCCAGCAGCGGCCCTAAGTGGGGCGGTTACAATGAGCAGTTCTTC. It is translated as CASSGPKWGGYNEQFF. The chain uses TRBV7-2 and TRBJ2-1; tentatively, D is TRBD1 (5 bases). The V gene lost 5 bases and the J gene lost 4 bases, with 18 bases spanning the gap. The germline V gene encodes CDR1 SGHTA and CDR2 FQGNSA. The CDR3 length is 16 residues.

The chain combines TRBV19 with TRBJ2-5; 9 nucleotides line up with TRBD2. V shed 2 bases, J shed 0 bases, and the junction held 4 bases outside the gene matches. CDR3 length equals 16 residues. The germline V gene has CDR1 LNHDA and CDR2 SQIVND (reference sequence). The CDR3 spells CASSILAGGDQETQYF. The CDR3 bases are TGTGCCAGTAGTATATTGGCGGGAGGGGACCAAGAGACCCAGTACTTC.

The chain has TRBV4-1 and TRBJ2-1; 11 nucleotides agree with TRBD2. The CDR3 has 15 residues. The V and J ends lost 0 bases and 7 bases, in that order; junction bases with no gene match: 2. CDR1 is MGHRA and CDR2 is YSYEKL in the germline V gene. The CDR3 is CASSQEGLAENEQFF. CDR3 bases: TGCGCCAGCAGCCAAGAGGGACTAGCGGAGAATGAGCAGTTCTTC.

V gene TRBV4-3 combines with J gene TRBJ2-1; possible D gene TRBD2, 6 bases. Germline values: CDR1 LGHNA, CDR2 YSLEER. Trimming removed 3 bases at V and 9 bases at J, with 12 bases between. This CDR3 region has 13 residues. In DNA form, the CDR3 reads TGCGCCAGCAGCCAGTCCCTAGCGACTGAGCAGTTCTTC. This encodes CASSQSLATEQFF.

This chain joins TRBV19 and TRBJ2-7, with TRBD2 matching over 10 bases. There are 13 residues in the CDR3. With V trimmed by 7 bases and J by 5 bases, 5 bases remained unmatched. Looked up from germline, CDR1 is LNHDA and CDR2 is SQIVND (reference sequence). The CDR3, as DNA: TGTGCCAGTAAAGCGGGAGGGCCCCACGAGCAGTACTTC. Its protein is CASKAGGPHEQYF.

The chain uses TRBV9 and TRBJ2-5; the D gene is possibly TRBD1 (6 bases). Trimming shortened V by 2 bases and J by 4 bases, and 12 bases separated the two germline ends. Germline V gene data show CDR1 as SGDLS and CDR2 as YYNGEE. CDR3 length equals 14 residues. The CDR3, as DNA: TGTGCCAGCAGCGTTTGGGGGACACTAGAGACCCAGTACTTC. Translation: CASSVWGTLETQYF.

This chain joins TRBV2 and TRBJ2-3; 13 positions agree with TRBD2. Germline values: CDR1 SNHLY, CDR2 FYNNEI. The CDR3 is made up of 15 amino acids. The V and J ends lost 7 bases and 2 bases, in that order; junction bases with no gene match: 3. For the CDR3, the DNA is TGTGCCAGCAAGGGACTAGCGGGAATCACAGATACGCAGTATTTT. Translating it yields CASKGLAGITDTQYF. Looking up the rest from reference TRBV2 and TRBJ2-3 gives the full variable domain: EPEVTQTPSHQVTQMGQEVILRCVPISNHLYFYWYRQILGQKVEFLVSFYNNEISEKSEIFDDQFSVERPDGSNFTLKIRSTKLEDSAMYFCASKGLAGITDTQYFGPGTRLTVL.

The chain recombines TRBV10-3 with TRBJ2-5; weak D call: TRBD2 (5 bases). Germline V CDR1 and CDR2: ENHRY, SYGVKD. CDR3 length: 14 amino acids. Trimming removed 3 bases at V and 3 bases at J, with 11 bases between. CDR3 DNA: TGTGCCATCAGTGACGGGGATGGGAAAGAGACCCAGTACTTC. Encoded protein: CAISDGDGKETQYF.

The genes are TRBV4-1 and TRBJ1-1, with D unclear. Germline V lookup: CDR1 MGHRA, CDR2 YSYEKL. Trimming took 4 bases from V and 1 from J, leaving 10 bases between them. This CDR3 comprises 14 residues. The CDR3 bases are TGCGCCAGCAGCCTAAGCACCGGGAACACTGAAGCTTTCTTT. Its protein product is CASSLSTGNTEAFF.

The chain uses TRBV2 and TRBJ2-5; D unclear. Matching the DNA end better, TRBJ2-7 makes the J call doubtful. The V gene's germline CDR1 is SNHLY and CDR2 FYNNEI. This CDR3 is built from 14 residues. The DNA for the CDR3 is TGTGCCAGCAGTGAAACCCTGTGGGACTACGAGCAGTACTTC. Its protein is CASSETLWDYEQYF.

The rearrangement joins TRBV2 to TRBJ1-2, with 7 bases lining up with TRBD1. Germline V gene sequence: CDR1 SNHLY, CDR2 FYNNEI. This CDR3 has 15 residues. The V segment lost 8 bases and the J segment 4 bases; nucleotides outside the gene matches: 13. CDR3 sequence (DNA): TGTGCCAGCTCTGCTGATTCGGGACAGATCTATGGCTACACCTTC. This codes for CASSADSGQIYGYTF.

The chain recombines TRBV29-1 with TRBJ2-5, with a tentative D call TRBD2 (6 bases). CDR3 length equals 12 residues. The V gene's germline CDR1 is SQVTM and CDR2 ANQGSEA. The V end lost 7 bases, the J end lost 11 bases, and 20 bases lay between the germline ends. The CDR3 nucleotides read TGCAGCGCTGGAGGGGCGATGGTAGAGCAGTACTTC. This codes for CSAGGAMVEQYF. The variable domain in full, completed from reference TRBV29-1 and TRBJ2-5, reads SAVISQKPSRDICQRGTSLTIQCQVDSQVTMMFWYRQQPGQSLTLIATANQGSEATYESGFVIDKFPISRPNLTFSTLTVSNMSPEDSSIYLCSAGGAMVEQYFGPGTRLLVL.

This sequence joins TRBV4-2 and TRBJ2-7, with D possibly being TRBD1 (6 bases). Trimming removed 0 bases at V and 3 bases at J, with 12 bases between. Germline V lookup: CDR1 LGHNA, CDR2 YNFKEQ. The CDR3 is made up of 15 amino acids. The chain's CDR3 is CASSQDAAGDYEQYF. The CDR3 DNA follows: TGTGCCAGCAGCCAAGATGCGGCAGGGGACTACGAGCAGTACTTC.

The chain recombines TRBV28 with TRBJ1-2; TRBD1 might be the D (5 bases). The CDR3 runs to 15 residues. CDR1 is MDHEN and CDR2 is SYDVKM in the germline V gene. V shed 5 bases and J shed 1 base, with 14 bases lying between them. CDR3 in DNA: TGTGCCAGCAGTATGCAGGTGGGGCGTAACTATGGCTACACCTTC. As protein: CASSMQVGRNYGYTF.

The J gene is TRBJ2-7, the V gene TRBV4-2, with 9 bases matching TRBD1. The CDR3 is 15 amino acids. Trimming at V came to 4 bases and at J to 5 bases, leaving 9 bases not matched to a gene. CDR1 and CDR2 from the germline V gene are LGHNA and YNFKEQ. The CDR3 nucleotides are TGTGCCAGCAGCCCCAGCTACAGGGGGCAGGACGAGCAGTACTTC. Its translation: CASSPSYRGQDEQYF.

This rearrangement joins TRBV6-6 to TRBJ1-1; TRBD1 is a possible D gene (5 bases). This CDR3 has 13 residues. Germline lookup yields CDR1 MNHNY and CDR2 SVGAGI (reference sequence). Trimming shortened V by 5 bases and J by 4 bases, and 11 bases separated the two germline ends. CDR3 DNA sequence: TGTGCCAGCAGTGCTACAGGAAGCACTGAAGCTTTCTTT. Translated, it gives CASSATGSTEAFF.

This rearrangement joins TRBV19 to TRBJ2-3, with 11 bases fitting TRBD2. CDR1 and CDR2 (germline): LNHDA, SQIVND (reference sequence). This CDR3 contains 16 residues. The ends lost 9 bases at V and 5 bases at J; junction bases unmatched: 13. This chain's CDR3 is CASKRGLAEGGDTQYF. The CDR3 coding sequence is TGTGCCAGCAAAAGGGGACTAGCGGAGGGGGGAGATACGCAGTATTTT.

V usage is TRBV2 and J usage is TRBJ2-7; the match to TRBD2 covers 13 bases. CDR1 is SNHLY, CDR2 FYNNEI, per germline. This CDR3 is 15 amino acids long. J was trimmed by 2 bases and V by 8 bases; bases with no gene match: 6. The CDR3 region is CASGAGTSGTYEQYF. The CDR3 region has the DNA TGTGCCAGCGGGGCCGGGACTAGCGGGACCTACGAGCAGTACTTC.

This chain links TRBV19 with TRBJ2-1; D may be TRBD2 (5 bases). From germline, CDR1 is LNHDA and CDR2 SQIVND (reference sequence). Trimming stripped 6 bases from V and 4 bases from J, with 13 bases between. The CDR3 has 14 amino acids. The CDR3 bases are TGTGCCAGTAGGCCCAAGGCGGGTTACAATGAGCAGTTCTTC. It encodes CASRPKAGYNEQFF.

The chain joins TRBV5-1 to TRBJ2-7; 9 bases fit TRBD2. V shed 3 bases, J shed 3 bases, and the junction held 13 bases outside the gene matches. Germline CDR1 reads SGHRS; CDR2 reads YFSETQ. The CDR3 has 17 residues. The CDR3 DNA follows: TGCGCCAGCAGCTCGCCTCAGGGGAGCGGGAGGATCTACGAGCAGTACTTC. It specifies CASSSPQGSGRIYEQYF.

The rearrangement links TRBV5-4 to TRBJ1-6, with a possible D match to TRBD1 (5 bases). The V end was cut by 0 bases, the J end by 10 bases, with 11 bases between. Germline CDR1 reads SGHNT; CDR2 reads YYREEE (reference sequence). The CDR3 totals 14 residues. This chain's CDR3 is CASSLAGWNSPLHF. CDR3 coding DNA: TGTGCCAGCAGCTTGGCAGGGTGGAACTCACCCCTCCACTTT.

CDR3 DNA sequence: TGCGCCAGCAGCTTCGGAGATGAGACCCAGTACTTC. Translated, it gives CASSFGDETQYF. The chain uses TRBV5-1 and TRBJ2-5; D call uncertain. With 2 bases removed from V and 5 bases from J, the gap between germline ends came to 7 bases. Germline V gene data show CDR1 as SGHRS and CDR2 as YFSETQ. This CDR3 is built from 12 residues. Full variable domain (missing parts from reference TRBV5-1 and TRBJ2-5): KAGVTQTPRYLIKTRGQQVTLSCSPISGHRSVSWYQQTPGQGLQFLFEYFSETQRNKGNFPGRFSGRQFSNSRSEMNVSTLELGDSALYLCASSFGDETQYFGPGTRLLVL.